This is a list of T cell receptor beta chains from one sample in a study of tumor-infiltrating lymphocytes in primary liver carcinoma. A single record per CDR3 protein comes from TCRdb applying MiXCR to the multiplex PCR reads. The profile shows 150,000 to 200,000 distinct CDR3 sequences, over 50% of them singletons. Sequenced input: peripheral blood. These receptors originate from a man aged 35 to 55 with primary liver carcinoma and hepatitis B virus infection. CDR3s include the opening cysteine and the closing phenylalanine or tryptophan. Fields, in order: CDR3 protein, CDR3 DNA, V gene, clone size, D gene, J gene. D genes are given only for firm matches. Rows may omit the clone size; those that give it use once, few, many or a size class.

CASSQWSGAAMGTGELFF | TGCGCCAGCAGCCAATGGTCAGGGGCGGCAATGGGTACCGGGGAGCTGTTTTTT | TRBV4-1 | . | . | TRBJ2-2
CASSETGTWNTGELFF | TGTGCCAGCAGCGAGACCGGGACATGGAACACCGGGGAGCTGTTTTTT | TRBV5-6 | . | . | TRBJ2-2
CANSQFGTLSGELFF | TGTGCCAACAGTCAGTTCGGGACGCTGTCCGGGGAGCTGTTTTTT | TRBV6-5 | . | . | TRBJ2-2
CASSPPSGGVELFF | TGTGCCAGCAGCCCCCCTAGCGGGGGTGTGGAGCTGTTTTTT | TRBV7-8 | . | TRBD2 | TRBJ2-2
CASSPPGGEYNEQFF | TGTGCCAGCAGCCCCCCGGGGGGAGAATACAATGAGCAGTTCTTC | TRBV5-4 | . | TRBD2 | TRBJ2-1
CASIGSGRGINELFF | TGCGCCAGCATCGGGAGCGGGAGGGGGATCAATGAGCTGTTCTTC | TRBV10-1 | . | TRBD2 | TRBJ2-1
CASSREHTGELFF | TGTGCCAGCAGTCGAGAACATACCGGGGAGCTGTTTTTT | TRBV6-5 | . | . | TRBJ2-2
CASRPGTSGRIVYDTQYF | TGTGCCAGCAGACCAGGGACTAGCGGGAGGATAGTATATGATACGCAGTATTTT | TRBV7-9 | . | TRBD2 | TRBJ2-3
CASSQGRNQPQHF | TGTGCCAGCAGCCAGGGACGGAATCAGCCCCAGCATTTT | TRBV6-2/TRBV6-3 | many | . | TRBJ1-5
CASSFHYEQYF | TGTGCCAGCAGCTTTCACTACGAGCAGTACTTC | TRBV11-2 | many | . | TRBJ2-7
CSVEQDRGTEVLF | TGCAGCGTTGAACAAGACAGGGGAACTGAAGTTCTCTTT | TRBV29-1 | . | TRBD1 | TRBJ1-1
CASSQNRNTEAFF | TGCGCCAGCAGCCAAAACAGGAACACTGAAGCTTTCTTT | TRBV4-1 | few | . | TRBJ1-1
CAGRSGLSYEQYF | TGTGCCGGCAGGTCGGGACTGAGCTACGAGCAGTACTTC | TRBV11-1 | . | . | TRBJ2-7
CASSQEEAFEQYF | TGCGCCAGCAGCCAAGAAGAGGCGTTTGAGCAGTACTTC | TRBV4-1 | many | . | TRBJ2-7
CASSLEGGLNTEAFF | TGTGCCAGCAGCTTGGAAGGAGGACTGAACACTGAAGCTTTCTTT | TRBV5-6 | . | . | TRBJ1-1
CASIPIASYNEQFF | TGTGCCAGCATCCCGATAGCGTCCTACAATGAGCAGTTCTTC | TRBV11-2 | . | . | TRBJ2-1
CASSLGGGTLLVETQYF | TGTGCCAGCAGTTTGGGGGGCGGAACCCTCCTGGTGGAGACCCAGTACTTC | TRBV6-6 | . | . | TRBJ2-5
CASRGGYEQYF | TGTGCCAGCCGAGGGGGTTACGAGCAGTACTTC | TRBV11-2 | many | . | TRBJ2-7
CPSSQDQGLVAHEQYF | TGCCCCAGCAGCCAAGATCAGGGACTAGTCGCCCACGAGCAGTACTTC | TRBV4-1 | . | TRBD2 | TRBJ2-7
CASSSRPDSYNEQSF | TGTGCCAGCAGCTCTCGTCCGGACTCTTACAATGAGCAGTCCTTC | TRBV5-6 | once | . | TRBJ2-1
CASGSPPGELFF | TGTGCCAGCGGTTCCCCACCCGGGGAGCTGTTTTTT | TRBV12-3/TRBV12-4 | . | . | TRBJ2-2
CSAVKLGQTSYEQYF | TGCAGCGCTGTGAAACTAGGCCAAACCTCCTACGAGCAGTACTTC | TRBV29-1 | few | . | TRBJ2-7
CASSFDRGRLSSYEQYF | TGTGCCAGCAGTTTTGACAGGGGTAGGTTAAGCTCCTACGAGCAGTACTTC | TRBV28 | . | TRBD1 | TRBJ2-7
CASSLEEGAYTEAFF | TGTGCCAGCAGCTTAGAAGAGGGGGCTTACACTGAAGCTTTCTTT | TRBV11-2 | many | TRBD1 | TRBJ1-1
CASLGRGTGANVLTF | TGTGCCTCATTGGGGAGGGGAACTGGGGCCAACGTCCTGACTTTC | TRBV25-1 | . | TRBD2 | TRBJ2-6
CAISKGLANNNEQFF | TGTGCCATCAGCAAGGGACTAGCGAATAACAATGAGCAGTTCTTC | TRBV10-3 | few | TRBD2 | TRBJ2-1
CASSYLAGSYNEQFF | TGTGCCAGCAGCTACCTAGCAGGCTCCTACAATGAGCAGTTCTTC | TRBV11-2 | once | . | TRBJ2-1
CASRQDSSNSPLHF | TGTGCCAGCAGACAGGACTCCAGTAATTCACCCCTCCACTTT | TRBV12-3/TRBV12-4 | . | . | TRBJ1-6
CANTERGQDTRYF | TGTGCCAACACAGAGCGGGGACAAGATACGCGGTATTTT | TRBV12-3/TRBV12-4 | . | . | TRBJ2-3
CASLGPDYGQYF | TGTGCCAGTCTAGGGCCCGACTACGGGCAGTACTTC | TRBV19 | . | . | TRBJ2-7
CASVSNNGTSGTEYFF | TGTGCCAGCGTCTCTAATAACGGGACTAGCGGGACAGAGTACTTCTTC | TRBV11-2 | . | TRBD2 | TRBJ2-1
CASSLVAGPTGELFF | TGCGCCAGCAGCTTGGTAGCGGGGCCAACCGGGGAGCTGTTTTTT | TRBV5-1 | . | TRBD2 | TRBJ2-2
CASSQQPAGELFF | TGTGCCAGCAGCCAGCAGCCGGCCGGGGAGCTGTTTTTT | TRBV14 | . | . | TRBJ2-2
CASSEEGSYTF | TGTGCCAGCAGTGAAGAGGGGAGCTACACCTTC | TRBV2 | . | . | TRBJ1-2
CASSFSNGSQEQYF | TGTGCCAGCAGCTTTTCTAACGGGAGCCAAGAGCAGTACTTC | TRBV5-5 | . | . | TRBJ2-7
CASSPGTGDWAGELFF | TGCGCCAGCAGCCCTGGGACAGGGGATTGGGCCGGGGAGCTGTTTTTT | TRBV4-1 | . | TRBD1 | TRBJ2-2
CASSSAGGASTEAFF | TGTGCCAGCAGTTCGGCAGGGGGGGCGAGCACTGAAGCTTTCTTT | TRBV28 | . | TRBD1 | TRBJ1-1
CASSEGTGDQFF | TGTGCCAGCAGTGAAGGGACAGGGGACCAGTTCTTC | TRBV2 | few | TRBD1 | TRBJ2-1
CASSPQVGLEITDTQYF | TGTGCCAGCAGCCCTCAGGTGGGACTAGAAATCACAGATACGCAGTATTTT | TRBV4-2 | few | TRBD2 | TRBJ2-3
CASSYSGRLGQGRGEQYF | TGTGCCAGCAGTTACTCGGGGCGTCTTGGACAGGGGAGGGGCGAGCAGTACTTC | TRBV6-6 | . | TRBD1 | TRBJ2-7
CASRPPVAGDIQYF | TGTGCCAGCAGACCTCCGGTGGCTGGGGACATTCAGTACTTC | TRBV11-2 | many | . | TRBJ2-4
CASSGVYGYTF | TGTGCCAGCTCAGGGGTCTATGGCTACACCTTC | TRBV28 | . | . | TRBJ1-2
CASSQPKQGRNSPLHF | TGCGCCAGCAGCCAACCTAAACAGGGGCGAAATTCACCCCTCCACTTT | TRBV4-1 | many | TRBD1 | TRBJ1-6
CASSLGTPKNTQYF | TGTGCCAGCAGCTTAGGGACTCCCAAAAATACGCAGTATTTT | TRBV11-2 | many | . | TRBJ2-3
CASSEIINTGELFF | TGTGCCAGCAGTGAGATTATCAACACCGGGGAGCTGTTTTTT | TRBV6-1 | few | . | TRBJ2-2
CAAPRAGGYNEQFF | TGTGCCGCCCCTAGAGCGGGAGGGTACAATGAGCAGTTCTTC | TRBV30 | . | TRBD2 | TRBJ2-1
CASSEKMTYEQYF | TGTGCCAGCAGTGAAAAAATGACCTACGAGCAGTACTTC | TRBV6-1 | few | . | TRBJ2-7
CASRIRAEGYEQYF | TGTGCCAGCAGGATACGAGCGGAGGGATACGAGCAGTACTTC | TRBV12-3/TRBV12-4 | few | . | TRBJ2-7
CSARWRGEQFF | TGCAGCGCGCGGTGGAGAGGAGAGCAGTTCTTC | TRBV29-1 | . | . | TRBJ2-1
CVSRGAPGTEAFF | TGTGTCAGTAGGGGGGCGCCGGGTACTGAAGCTTTCTTT | TRBV5-4 | once | . | TRBJ1-1
CASSLTGGAYGQYF | TGTGCCAGCAGCCTGACCGGCGGAGCCTACGGGCAGTACTTC | TRBV11-2 | . | . | TRBJ2-7
CSALYVGSASGHSYEQYF | TGCAGCGCCCTATACGTCGGGTCGGCTAGCGGACACTCCTACGAGCAGTACTTC | TRBV29-1 | many | TRBD2 | TRBJ2-7
CASSQDPGLSSYEQYF | TGTGCCAGCAGCCAAGACCCGGGACTGAGCTCCTACGAGCAGTACTTC | TRBV4-2 | . | . | TRBJ2-7
CASSFVRDRGHEQYF | TGTGCCAGCAGTTTCGTCCGGGACAGGGGCCACGAGCAGTACTTC | TRBV6-2/TRBV6-3 | few | TRBD1 | TRBJ2-7
CATSDLPTGGKNNEQFF | TGTGCCACCAGTGATCTCCCGACAGGGGGCAAAAACAATGAGCAGTTCTTC | TRBV24-1 | . | TRBD1 | TRBJ2-1
CASIQGQKNIEAFF | TGTGCCAGCATCCAGGGACAGAAGAACATTGAAGCTTTCTTT | TRBV11-2 | . | TRBD1 | TRBJ1-1
CASSLVGQSSYNSPLHF | TGCGCCAGCAGCTTGGTCGGACAGAGCTCCTATAATTCACCCCTCCACTTT | TRBV5-1 | . | . | TRBJ1-6
CASSRRQGLTYNEQFF | TGTGCCAGCAGTAGGCGACAGGGTTTAACCTACAATGAGCAGTTCTTC | TRBV6-6 | many | TRBD1 | TRBJ2-1
CASSPRVTYGQYF | TGTGCCAGCAGTCCCCGCGTAACCTACGGGCAGTACTTC | TRBV28 | . | . | TRBJ2-7